This T cell receptor (beta chain) stems from a study of cytomegalovirus exposure and HLA in healthy donors. Study findings and constraints: Roughly 170 TCR beta chains were listed as cytomegalovirus-associated. For cytomegalovirus status, the classifier reportedly gave diagnoses with high specificity and sensitivity.

Clones were read by immunoSEQ multiplex PCR, and TCRdb kept only the in-frame ones, dropping some. The sample records about 240,000 clones, 80% to 90% being singletons. The donors were members of the validation cohort, which comprised 120 subjects and was separate from the first cohort of 730 or so subjects. Regarding this clone: Its antigen remains unknown.

Germline V gene lookup returns CDR1 SGHRS and CDR2 YFSETQ. CDR3 length equals 14 residues. V dropped 3 bases and J dropped 2; count of bases not matched to a gene: 3. The sequencing input was PBMCs. The receptor's source is a man aged 18 to 35 in good health and CMV-seronegative. This chain links TRBV5-1 with TRBJ2-3; 7 bases are shared with TRBD1. The CDR3 region is CASSSKGATDTQYF. The CDR3 DNA reads as TGCGCCAGCAGCTCGAAGGGGGCCACAGATACGCAGTATTTT.